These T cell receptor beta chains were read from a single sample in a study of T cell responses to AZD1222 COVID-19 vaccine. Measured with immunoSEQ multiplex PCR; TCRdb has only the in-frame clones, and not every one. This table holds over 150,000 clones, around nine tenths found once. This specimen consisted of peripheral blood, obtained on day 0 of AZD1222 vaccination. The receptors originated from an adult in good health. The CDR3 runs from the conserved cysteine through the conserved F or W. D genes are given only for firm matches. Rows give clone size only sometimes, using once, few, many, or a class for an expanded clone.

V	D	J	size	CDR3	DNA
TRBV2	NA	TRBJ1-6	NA	CASSPRDTEFAELHF	TGTGCCAGCAGTCCCCGGGACACCGAATTCGCGGAACTCCACTTT
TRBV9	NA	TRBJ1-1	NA	CASSGPGGGTEAFF	TGTGCCAGCAGCGGTCCGGGCGGTGGCACTGAAGCTTTCTTT
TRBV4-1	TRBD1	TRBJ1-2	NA	CASSQDLGQGGYGYTF	TGCGCCAGCAGCCAAGATCTGGGACAGGGAGGGTATGGCTACACCTTC
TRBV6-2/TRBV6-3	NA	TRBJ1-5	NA	CASSYIGSNQPQHF	TGTGCCAGCAGTTACATCGGGAGCAATCAGCCCCAGCATTTT
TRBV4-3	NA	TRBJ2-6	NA	CASSQDLGKGANVLTF	TGCGCCAGCAGCCAAGATCTTGGGAAGGGGGCCAACGTCCTGACTTTC
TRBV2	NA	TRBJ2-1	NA	CASSETGNEQFF	TGTGCCAGCAGTGAAACCGGGAACGAGCAGTTCTTC
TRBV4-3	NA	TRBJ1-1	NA	CASSQAHGSYTEAFF	TGCGCCAGCAGCCAAGCTCATGGCTCTTACACTGAAGCTTTCTTT
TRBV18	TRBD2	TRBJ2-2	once	CASSPQREHATGELFF	TGTGCCAGCTCACCACAGCGGGAGCATGCCACCGGGGAGCTGTTTTTT
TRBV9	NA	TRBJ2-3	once	CASSVEPGEADTQYF	TGTGCCAGCAGCGTAGAGCCCGGGGAAGCAGATACGCAGTATTTT
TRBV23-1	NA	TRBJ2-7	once	CASSQSEPQGGLSYEQYF	TGCGCCAGCAGTCAATCGGAACCGCAAGGGGGACTATCCTACGAGCAGTACTTC
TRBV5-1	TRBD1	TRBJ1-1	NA	CASSLVAGQGADTEAFF	TGCGCCAGCAGCTTGGTAGCGGGGCAGGGGGCAGACACTGAAGCTTTCTTT
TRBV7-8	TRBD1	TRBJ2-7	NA	CASSPGGTGSYEQYF	TGTGCCAGCAGCCCTGGGGGGACAGGAAGCTACGAGCAGTACTTC
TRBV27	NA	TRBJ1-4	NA	CASSLYLGGNEKLFF	TGTGCCAGCAGTTTATATCTGGGGGGGAATGAAAAACTGTTTTTT
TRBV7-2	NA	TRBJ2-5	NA	CASSLVGSGEETQYF	TGTGCCAGCAGCTTAGTGGGGTCAGGGGAGGAGACCCAGTACTTC
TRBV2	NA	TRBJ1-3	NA	CASSERTDVFGNTIYF	TGTGCCAGCAGTGAAAGGACGGACGTATTTGGAAACACCATATATTTT
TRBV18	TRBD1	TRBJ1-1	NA	CASSPPGQTLRIEAFF	TGTGCCAGCTCACCCCCGGGACAGACCTTAAGAATTGAAGCTTTCTTT
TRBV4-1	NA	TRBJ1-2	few	CASSQPPGGADYGYTF	TGCGCCAGCAGCCAGCCCCCCGGGGGGGCAGACTATGGCTACACCTTC
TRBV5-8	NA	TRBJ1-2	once	CASSYLSGTGALIYGYTF	TGTGCCAGCAGCTACCTGTCGGGCACCGGGGCCCTTATTTATGGCTACACCTTC
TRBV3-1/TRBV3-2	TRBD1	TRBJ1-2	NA	CASSQEWQGGYGYTF	TGTGCCAGCAGCCAAGAGTGGCAGGGGGGCTATGGCTACACCTTC
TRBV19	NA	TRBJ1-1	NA	CASKLAGVWNTEAFF	TGTGCCAGTAAACTCGCAGGGGTATGGAACACTGAAGCTTTCTTT
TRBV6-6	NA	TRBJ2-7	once	CATGGGISYEQYF	TGTGCCACCGGTGGCGGTATTTCCTACGAGCAGTACTTC
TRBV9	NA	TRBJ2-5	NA	CASSVGPLQETQYF	TGTGCCAGCAGCGTAGGGCCCTTACAAGAGACCCAGTACTTC
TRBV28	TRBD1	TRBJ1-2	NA	CASSLAATGGAGYTF	TGTGCCAGCAGTTTAGCCGCGACAGGGGGCGCTGGCTACACCTTC
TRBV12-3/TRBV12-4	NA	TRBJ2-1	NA	CASSFPQGIQFF	TGTGCCAGCAGTTTTCCGCAGGGAATTCAGTTCTTC
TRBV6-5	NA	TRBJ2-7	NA	CASSYSEPGAYEQYF	TGTGCCAGCAGTTACTCGGAGCCTGGAGCCTACGAGCAGTACTTC
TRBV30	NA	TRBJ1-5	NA	CAWSTDSNQPQHF	TGTGCCTGGAGTACTGATAGCAATCAGCCCCAGCATTTT
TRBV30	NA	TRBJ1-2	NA	CAWGDNSYTF	TGTGCCTGGGGAGACAACTCCTACACCTTC
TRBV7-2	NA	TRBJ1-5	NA	CASSVRGDQPQHF	TGTGCCAGCAGCGTCCGGGGCGATCAGCCCCAGCATTTT
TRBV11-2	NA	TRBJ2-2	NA	CASSKGGGGFQGILFF	TGTGCCAGCAGCAAGGGCGGCGGGGGATTTCAGGGGATACTGTTTTTT
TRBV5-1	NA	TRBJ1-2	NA	CASSASPGGDGYTF	TGCGCCAGCAGCGCCTCCCCGGGGGGCGATGGCTACACCTTC
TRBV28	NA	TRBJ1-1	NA	CASSPGGTPNTEAFF	TGTGCCAGCAGCCCGGGAGGGACACCGAACACTGAAGCTTTCTTT
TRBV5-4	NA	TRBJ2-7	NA	CASSLDGYEQYF	TGTGCCAGCAGCCTGGACGGATACGAGCAGTACTTC
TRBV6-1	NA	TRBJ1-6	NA	CASSEAGGRPLHF	TGTGCCAGCAGTGAAGCAGGGGGTCGGCCCCTCCACTTT
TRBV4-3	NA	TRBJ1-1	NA	CASSQAASRAEAFF	TGCGCCAGCAGCCAGGCCGCCTCGAGGGCTGAAGCTTTCTTT
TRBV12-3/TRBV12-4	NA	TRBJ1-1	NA	CASSTRDNTEAFF	TGTGCCAGCAGTACGAGGGATAACACTGAAGCTTTCTTT
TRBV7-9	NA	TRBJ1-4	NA	CASSPFGGNEKLFF	TGTGCCAGCAGCCCCTTTGGGGGTAATGAAAAACTGTTTTTT
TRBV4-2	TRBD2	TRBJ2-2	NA	CASSQEAGSGAGELFF	TGTGCCAGCAGCCAAGAAGCCGGTAGCGGGGCCGGGGAGCTGTTTTTT
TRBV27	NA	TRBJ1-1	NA	CATWRGIEAFF	TGTGCCACCTGGAGGGGAATTGAAGCTTTCTTT
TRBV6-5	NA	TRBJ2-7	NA	CASSYSMDLAPYEQYF	TGTGCCAGCAGTTACTCTATGGACCTAGCCCCTTACGAGCAGTACTTC
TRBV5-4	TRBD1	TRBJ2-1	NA	CASSGQAEQFF	TGTGCCAGCAGTGGACAGGCTGAGCAGTTCTTC
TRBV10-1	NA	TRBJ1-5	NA	CASSEFHWQPQHF	TGCGCCAGCAGTGAGTTCCATTGGCAGCCCCAGCATTTT
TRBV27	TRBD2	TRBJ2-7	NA	CASSLIAGGSYEQYF	TGTGCCAGCAGTCTCATAGCGGGGGGCTCCTACGAGCAGTACTTC
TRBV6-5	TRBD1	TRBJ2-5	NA	CASSLQGAYQETQYF	TGTGCCAGCAGCCTTCAGGGGGCTTACCAAGAGACCCAGTACTTC
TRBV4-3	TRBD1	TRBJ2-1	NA	CASSQRTGANEQFF	TGCGCCAGCAGCCAAAGAACAGGGGCGAATGAGCAGTTCTTC
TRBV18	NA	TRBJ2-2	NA	CASSLAGELFF	TGTGCCAGCTCACTGGCGGGGGAGCTGTTTTTT
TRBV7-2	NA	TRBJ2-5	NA	CASSLRQAYQETQYF	TGTGCCAGCAGCTTAAGACAGGCGTACCAAGAGACCCAGTACTTC
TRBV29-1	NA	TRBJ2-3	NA	CSAVRDTQMTDTQYF	TGCAGCGCAGTCCGGGACACCCAAATGACAGATACGCAGTATTTT
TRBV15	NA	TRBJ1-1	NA	CATSRDRNGNTEAFF	TGTGCCACCAGCAGAGATAGGAATGGAAACACTGAAGCTTTCTTT
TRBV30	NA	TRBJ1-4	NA	CAWSPAGEKLFF	TGTGCCTGGAGCCCTGCGGGAGAAAAACTGTTTTTT
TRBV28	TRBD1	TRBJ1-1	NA	CASSPPGTGSGVLAFF	TGTGCCAGCAGTCCTCCGGGGACAGGGTCCGGGGTGCTCGCTTTCTTT
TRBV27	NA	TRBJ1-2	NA	CASSSLSLGGGSYGYTF	TGTGCCAGCAGCAGTTTAAGTTTGGGGGGCGGGAGTTATGGCTACACCTTC
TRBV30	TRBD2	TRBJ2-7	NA	CAWKKNIAGGLAYEQYF	TGTGCCTGGAAGAAAAACATAGCGGGAGGGCTCGCCTACGAGCAGTACTTC
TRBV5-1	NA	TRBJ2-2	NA	CASSLGVGAGELFF	TGCGCCAGCAGCCTCGGGGTTGGGGCCGGGGAGCTGTTTTTT
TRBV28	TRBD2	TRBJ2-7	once	CASSSGLVYEQYF	TGTGCCAGCAGCTCAGGACTAGTCTACGAGCAGTACTTC
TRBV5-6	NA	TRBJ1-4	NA	CASSTNEKLFF	TGTGCCAGCAGCACCAATGAAAAACTGTTTTTT
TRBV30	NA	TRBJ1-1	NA	CAWSEGKGTEAFF	TGTGCCTGGAGTGAAGGGAAGGGCACTGAAGCTTTCTTT
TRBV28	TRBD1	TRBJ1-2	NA	CASSLTTGDYGYTF	TGTGCCAGCAGTTTAACGACAGGGGATTATGGCTACACCTTC
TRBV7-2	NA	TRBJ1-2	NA	CASSLVQKGYGYTF	TGTGCCAGCAGCTTAGTTCAGAAGGGATATGGCTACACCTTC
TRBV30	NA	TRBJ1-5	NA	CAWSESSPGQPQHF	TGTGCCTGGAGTGAGAGCTCCCCCGGTCAGCCCCAGCATTTT
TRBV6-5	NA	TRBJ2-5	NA	CASSYTTVPQETQYF	TGTGCCAGCAGTTACACAACAGTCCCCCAAGAGACCCAGTACTTC